Below are 25 T cell receptor beta chains sequenced from a single sample in a study of response to subunit inactivated influenza vaccine. TCRdb reanalysed the RT-PCR reads using MiXCR and keeps one entry per CDR3 protein. The sample has about 520,000 distinct CDR3 sequences, roughly 23% seen once; the top ten hold approximately 2%. The material was CD4+ T cells sorted from PBMCs, obtained about 5 days after vaccination. Every receptor here comes from a man between 50 and 59 years old who received an inactivated influenza vaccine.

This clonotype was picked up a small number of times. The rearrangement links TRBV7-9 to TRBJ1-2; possible D gene TRBD1, 6 bases. The CDR3 sequence is 11 residues long. Trimming stripped 5 bases from V and 6 bases from J, with 7 bases between. Germline values: CDR1 SEHNR, CDR2 FQNEAQ (reference sequence). This CDR3 reads CASSEGDGYTF. The CDR3 DNA reads as TGTGCCAGCAGCGAGGGGGATGGCTACACCTTC.

A word on this clonotype: Mismatch with germline at one junction end may stem from a read error. The chain joins TRBV12-3 or TRBV12-4 to TRBJ1-1; D ambiguous. The CDR3 sequence is 15 residues long. This chain's CDR3 is CASSLAGSSNTEVFF. The CDR3 bases are TGTGCCAGCAGTTTAGCCGGCAGCTCGAACACTGAAGTTTTCTTT.

The rearrangement joins TRBV6-5 to TRBJ2-2, with D possibly TRBD1 on 5 matching bases. Germline V gives CDR1 MNHEY, CDR2 SVGAGI. V was trimmed by 3 bases and J by 1 base, leaving 9 bases between them. CDR3 size: 15 residues. DNA for the CDR3: TGTGCCAGCAGTTATGGGGCGAAGAACACCGGGGAGCTGTTTTTT. Translated: CASSYGAKNTGELFF.

J is TRBJ2-7 and V is TRBV4-3; no clear D. The CDR3 is 16 residues long. Germline V lookup: CDR1 LGHNA, CDR2 YSLEER. V dropped 0 bases and J dropped 2 bases, with 14 bases sitting between them. The CDR3 here is CASSQDLVGVPYEQYF. Here the CDR3 DNA reads TGCGCCAGCAGCCAAGATTTGGTTGGGGTGCCCTACGAGCAGTACTTC.

In its sample, this clonotype was seen a few times. The CDR3 region has the DNA TGCGCCAGCAGCTTTGGGGGCAGGGGGTCGCTGCAAACAGATACGCAGTATTTT. This sequence encodes CASSFGGRGSLQTDTQYF. V and J are TRBV5-1 and TRBJ2-3, with 7 bases lining up with TRBD1. The trim removed 2 bases at V and 3 bases at J, leaving 15 bases unmatched. The CDR3 runs 18 residues. The germline V gene has CDR1 SGHRS and CDR2 YFSETQ.

This clonotype came up a few times. V is TRBV29-1 and J is TRBJ2-5; TRBD1 might be the D (5 bases). The length of the CDR3 is 13 residues. Germline assignment: CDR1 SQVTM and CDR2 ANQGSEA. V gave up 3 bases and J gave up 3 bases, with 11 bases separating them. Here the CDR3 DNA reads TGCAGCGTTGATAGCCAGGGTAAAGAGACCCAGTACTTC. Protein sequence: CSVDSQGKETQYF.

The rearrangement uses TRBV7-9 and TRBJ1-4, with D possibly matching TRBD1 (6 bases). In germline, CDR1 is SEHNR, CDR2 FQNEAQ (reference sequence). The CDR3 contains 15 residues. The V end was cut by 5 bases, the J end by 7 bases, with 17 bases between. CDR3: CASSNVGGGGEKLFF. The DNA for the CDR3 is TGTGCCAGCAGCAACGTTGGAGGGGGAGGTGAAAAACTGTTTTTT.

This chain joins TRBV5-5 and TRBJ2-1; 11 nucleotides align to TRBD2. V dropped 4 bases and J dropped 6; count of bases not matched to a gene: 9. The germline gives CDR1 SGHKS, CDR2 YYEKEE (reference sequence). The CDR3 runs to 16 residues. CDR3 DNA: TGTGCCAGCAGCCCTCTTAGCGGGAGGGCTGGCAATGAGCAGTTCTTC. This gives the protein CASSPLSGRAGNEQFF.

DNA for the CDR3: TGTGCCAGCAGCCAAGAAAGGTCCGGCTACACCTTC. This translates into CASSQERSGYTF. The chain couples TRBV4-2 to TRBJ1-2, with no clear D. The CDR3 has 12 residues. V was trimmed by 0 bases and J by 8 bases, leaving 7 bases between them. Looked up from germline, CDR1 is LGHNA and CDR2 is YNFKEQ.

This rearrangement joins TRBV9 to TRBJ2-1; 11 nucleotides align to TRBD2. This CDR3 spans 14 amino acids. From germline, CDR1 is SGDLS and CDR2 YYNGEE. V lost 2 bases to trimming and J lost 8 bases; unmatched junction nucleotides: 3. As DNA, the CDR3 is TGTGCCAGCAGCGTGCTGACTAGCGGGGATGAGCAGTTCTTC. Translation gives CASSVLTSGDEQFF.

This clonotype was recorded a few times. CDR3 sequence (DNA): TGTGCCATCAGTGATAGCGGGGGGCACGGCGGGGAGCTGTTTTTT. Amino acids: CAISDSGGHGGELFF. The rearrangement joins TRBV10-3 to TRBJ2-2, with 10 bases that match TRBD2. V lost 3 bases, J lost 7 bases, and 5 bases stayed unmatched. Germline CDR1 reads ENHRY; CDR2 reads SYGVKD. The CDR3 is 15 amino acids.

J is TRBJ2-1 and V is TRBV15, with a weak D call TRBD1 (6 bases). Germline V CDR1 and CDR2: LNHNV, YYDKDF (reference sequence). CDR3 length equals 14 residues. Trimming left V 2 bases short and J 3 bases short, with 8 bases between. The chain's CDR3 is CATSRRQVYNEQFF. CDR3 bases: TGTGCCACCAGCAGACGACAGGTCTACAATGAGCAGTTCTTC.

This clonotype was found a few times. This sequence joins TRBV10-3 and TRBJ2-3, with TRBD2 matching over 12 bases. From germline, CDR1 is ENHRY and CDR2 SYGVKD. CDR3 size: 15 residues. V shed 5 bases, J shed 3 bases, and the junction held 3 bases outside the gene matches. CDR3 loop: CAISRLAGVTDTQYF. In DNA form, the CDR3 reads TGTGCCATCAGTCGACTAGCGGGGGTAACAGATACGCAGTATTTT.

This clonotype was observed a handful of times. V gene TRBV4-1 combines with J gene TRBJ2-7; possibly TRBD2 for D (6 bases). The CDR3 contains 16 residues. CDR1 MGHRA and CDR2 YSYEKL come from the germline V gene. Trimming cost V 3 bases and J 0 bases, with 15 bases left between them. CDR3 in amino acids: CASSQNSGGHSYEQYF. CDR3 nucleotides: TGCGCCAGCAGCCAGAATAGCGGAGGACACTCCTACGAGCAGTACTTC.

There are a few counts of this clonotype. The J gene is TRBJ2-1, the V gene TRBV12-3 or TRBV12-4, with no clear D. Trimming stripped 7 bases from V and 9 bases from J, with 13 bases between. The CDR3 spans 12 residues. CDR3 coding DNA: TGTGCCAGCATCTCCCTTACCGGTGAGCAGTTCTTC. As protein: CASISLTGEQFF.

This clonotype occurred a few times. The chain recombines TRBV5-1 with TRBJ2-1; D possibly corresponds to TRBD2 (6 bases). Germline CDR1 SGHRS, CDR2 YFSETQ. The V end lost 0 bases, the J end lost 8 bases, and 12 bases lay between the germline ends. CDR3 length: 14 amino acids. CDR3 DNA: TGCGCCAGCAGCTTGGAGTGGGGCGGGGATGAGCAGTTCTTC. It specifies CASSLEWGGDEQFF.

The table lists this clonotype with a few counts. The J gene is TRBJ1-3, the V gene TRBV5-1; no firm D call. With 2 bases removed from V and 1 base from J, the gap between germline ends came to 13 bases. This CDR3 region has 16 residues. Germline loops: CDR1 SGHRS, CDR2 YFSETQ. The CDR3 loop is CASSLRPTGSGNTIYF. CDR3 DNA: TGCGCCAGCAGCTTACGACCTACTGGTTCTGGAAACACCATATATTTT.

The chain links TRBV30 to TRBJ2-6; D ambiguous. Looked up from germline, CDR1 is GTSNPN and CDR2 is SVGIG (reference sequence). The germline V and J ends were trimmed by 0 bases and 0 bases, with 6 bases remaining between them. The CDR3 is 15 amino acids. CDR3 loop: CAWSVGISGANVLTF. The CDR3 DNA reads as TGTGCCTGGAGTGTGGGTATCTCTGGGGCCAACGTCCTGACTTTC.

This clonotype showed up just a few times. The J gene is TRBJ2-1, the V gene TRBV20-1; the match to TRBD2 covers 8 bases. The germline V gene has CDR1 DFQATT and CDR2 SNEGSKA (reference sequence). V gave up 4 bases and J gave up 9 bases; unmatched junction bases: 8. The CDR3 has 13 amino acids. The CDR3 bases are TGCAGTGCTATCGGGAGGGCCCCATCTGAGCAGTTCTTC. It codes for CSAIGRAPSEQFF.

This chain connects TRBV2 to TRBJ1-4; D is unresolved. This CDR3 contains 15 residues. Trimming left V 5 bases short and J 0 bases short, with 10 bases between. Germline lookup yields CDR1 SNHLY and CDR2 FYNNEI. The DNA for the CDR3 is TGTGCCAGCAGTTATACAGAAGCAACTAATGAAAAACTGTTTTTT. Translating it yields CASSYTEATNEKLFF.

This clonotype was detected ten times or more. The chain has TRBV7-2 and TRBJ1-6, with D hard to call. Trimming took off 7 bases at V and 7 bases at J, with 14 bases between the two ends. The V gene's germline CDR1 is SGHTA and CDR2 FQGNSA. CDR3 length: 14 residues. CDR3 sequence reads: CASNVSGGNSPLHF. The CDR3, as DNA: TGTGCCAGCAACGTCAGCGGAGGGAATTCACCCCTCCACTTT.

This clonotype was seen repeatedly, ten times or more. The rearrangement uses TRBV5-1 and TRBJ2-4; perhaps TRBD1 as D (6 bases). The CDR3 contains 16 residues. Germline CDR1 and CDR2: SGHRS and YFSETQ. The V gene lost 2 bases and the J gene lost 2 bases, with 14 bases spanning the gap. DNA of the CDR3: TGCGCCAGCAGCTTTGGGGGCCTTACTACCAAAAACATTCAGTACTTC. This sequence encodes CASSFGGLTTKNIQYF.

This clonotype was recorded a few times. This sequence joins TRBV11-1 and TRBJ2-3, with 10 bases that match TRBD2. Germline CDR1 reads SGHAT; CDR2 reads FQDESV (reference sequence). The CDR3 is 18 residues long. V lost 3 bases and J lost 2; bases outside the gene matches: 11. CDR3 nucleotide sequence: TGTGCCAGCAGCTTCGGGCTAGCGGGAGTTCACCTCACAGATACGCAGTATTTT. This codes for CASSFGLAGVHLTDTQYF.

This clonotype was detected only a few times. The gene calls are TRBV15 and TRBJ2-2; D is ambiguous. Per germline, CDR1 LNHNV and CDR2 YYDKDF (reference sequence). V lost 1 base and J 3 bases, leaving 6 bases between the germline ends. CDR3 length: 14 residues. CDR3 amino acids: CATSRVLDTGELFF. For the CDR3, the DNA is TGTGCCACCAGCAGAGTCCTAGACACCGGGGAGCTGTTTTTT.

The chain couples TRBV20-1 to TRBJ1-6, with TRBD1 matching over 10 bases. The CDR3 sequence is 15 residues long. V was clipped by 6 bases and J by 9 bases; unmatched bases: 11. CDR1 and CDR2 from the germline V gene are DFQATT and SNEGSKA (reference sequence). The CDR3 nucleotides read TGCAGTGCCCCCGGGGGGGGACAGGGGATTTCACCCCTCCACTTT. Translating gives CSAPGGGQGISPLHF.